This T cell receptor (beta chain) derives from a study of shared clonotypes between healthy human individuals. Of note for this clone: The antigen is undetermined.

Clones were sequenced by immunoSEQ multiplex PCR, and TCRdb holds only the in-frame ones, with some missing. The sample yields fewer than 850,000 clones, about 96% seen once. The naive CD8 subset, CD45RO-negative cells positively selected for CCR7, excluded terminally differentiated effector memory CD45RA+ cells. All of the donors resided in Nashville, Tennessee, and each was a Caucasian adult. The CDR3 runs 11 residues. Trimming pared 5 bases from V and 10 bases from J, leaving 10 bases between. CDR1 and CDR2 (germline): SGHRS, YFSETQ. Whole-study findings and limits: Despite large depth, rarefaction showed incomplete sorted-subset sequencing. Memory subsets had estimated richness that was generally smaller than that of naive subsets. Approximately 5% was the fraction of naive CD4 clonotypes found shared across several donors.

This receptor was obtained from a man younger than 45 in good health. V gene TRBV5-1 combines with J gene TRBJ2-1, with D unresolved. The sequenced sample was naive CD8+ T cells sorted from blood. The DNA for the CDR3 is TGCGCCAGCAGATCTACTGGGGAGCAGTTCTTC. Encoded protein: CASRSTGEQFF.